This T cell receptor (beta chain) emerged from a study of cytomegalovirus exposure and HLA in healthy donors. Points from the study as a whole: The authors confirmed in vitro that three CMV-associated chains were specific for CMV antigens. Generally TCR sequences proved uncommon, though certain public TCRs appeared in numerous donors. Associated with cytomegalovirus, according to the listing, were 150 to 200 TCR beta chains.

The donors were in the roughly 120-subject validation cohort; that cohort was separate from the roughly 730-subject first cohort. The table came from immunoSEQ multiplex PCR; TCRdb's copy has only in-frame clones and leaves some out. The sample contains about 180,000 clones, 80% to 90% of which appear only once. Germline loops: CDR1 SGHRS, CDR2 YFSETQ. The V and J ends lost 3 bases and 0 bases, in that order; junction bases with no gene match: 7. This CDR3 region has 16 residues. In regard to this clone: Its antigen remains unknown.

This sequence was found in a woman aged 25 to 39 in good health and CMV-seronegative. J is TRBJ1-1 and V is TRBV5-1, with 8 bases that match TRBD1. Sequencing was carried out using PBMCs. The CDR3 sequence: CASSSSRGPLNTEAFF. The CDR3 DNA is TGCGCCAGCAGCTCCTCCAGGGGGCCTTTGAACACTGAAGCTTTCTTT.